This is a list of T cell receptor beta chains from one sample in a study of cytomegalovirus exposure and HLA in healthy donors. Data came from immunoSEQ multiplex PCR; TCRdb stores just in-frame clones and leaves some out. The sample carries about 160,000 clones, almost 80% recorded once. Material for sequencing was PBMCs. The receptors here all came from a woman in her forties or fifties in good health and CMV-seropositive. Each CDR3 is given with its conserved first and last residue. D genes are given only for firm matches. The size field is filled for only some rows; it gives once, few, many or a size class.

abundance	d_gene	v_gene	j_gene	CDR3nt	CDR3aa
few	-	TRBV6-5	TRBJ1-4	TGTGCCAGCAGTGAAGGGGGAGCCCAACTGTTTTTT	CASSEGGAQLFF
-	TRBD2	TRBV27	TRBJ2-7	TGTGCCAGCAGGGGGACTAGTCGCTACGAGCAGTACTTC	CASRGTSRYEQYF
-	-	TRBV7-9	TRBJ2-1	TGTGCCAGCAGCTTGACACGGGAAGGCAATGAGCAGTTCTTC	CASSLTREGNEQFF
-	TRBD1	TRBV18	TRBJ2-5	TGTGCCAGCTCATTCGAGACAGGGGTGGCGTTGGACCAGTACTTC	CASSFETGVALDQYF
-	TRBD2	TRBV7-6	TRBJ2-1	TGTGCCAGCAGCTTCAGGACTAGCGCGGATGAGCAGTTCTTC	CASSFRTSADEQFF
-	-	TRBV2	TRBJ1-6	TGTGCCAGCAGTGGGGGCAGGACTAATTCACCCCTCCACTTT	CASSGGRTNSPLHF
-	-	TRBV7-9	TRBJ2-1	TGTGCCAGCAGCTTAGTGTTACCAGGGGCGAATGAGCAGTTCTTC	CASSLVLPGANEQFF
-	-	TRBV29-1	TRBJ1-3	TGCAGCGTTGAAGAGCAGACTGGAAACACCATATATTTT	CSVEEQTGNTIYF
-	-	TRBV5-7	TRBJ2-7	TGTGCCAGCAGCTTCGTAATAAAAGGTAGCGGCTACGAGCAGTACTTC	CASSFVIKGSGYEQYF
-	-	TRBV27	TRBJ2-7	TGTGCCAGCAGTTTCTACAGGGCCTTAAGCGAGCAGTACTTC	CASSFYRALSEQYF
-	-	TRBV5-1	TRBJ1-1	TGCGCCAGCAGCTGGCAGGGCAGGGACACTGAAGCTTTCTTT	CASSWQGRDTEAFF
-	-	TRBV20-1	TRBJ1-3	TGCAGTACACCCCGAGGAAACACCATATATTTT	CSTPRGNTIYF
-	TRBD2	TRBV5-4	TRBJ2-1	TGTGCCAGCAGCTGGACTAGCGGGAGTAGGTATGAGCAGTTCTTC	CASSWTSGSRYEQFF